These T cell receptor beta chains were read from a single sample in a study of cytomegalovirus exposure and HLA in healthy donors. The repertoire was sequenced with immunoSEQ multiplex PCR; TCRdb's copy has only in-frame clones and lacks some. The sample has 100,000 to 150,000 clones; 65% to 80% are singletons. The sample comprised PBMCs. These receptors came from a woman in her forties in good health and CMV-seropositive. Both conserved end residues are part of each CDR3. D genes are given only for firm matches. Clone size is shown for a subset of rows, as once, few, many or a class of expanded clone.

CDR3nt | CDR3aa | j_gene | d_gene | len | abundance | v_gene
TGTGCCAGCAGTTCGGGACTGCAAGAGACCCAGTACTTC | CASSSGLQETQYF | TRBJ2-5 | - | 13 | - | TRBV27
TGTGCCAGCAGCTCCCTCGGGCAGGGCGCCGGGGAGCTGTTTTTT | CASSSLGQGAGELFF | TRBJ2-2 | - | 15 | - | TRBV7-3
TGTGCCAGCAGTCGACAGGGGGCGGACACTGAAGCTTTCTTT | CASSRQGADTEAFF | TRBJ1-1 | TRBD1 | 14 | - | TRBV6-5
TGTGCCAGCAGCTTAAAACTAGCGGGAGTCGGGGAGCAGTACTTC | CASSLKLAGVGEQYF | TRBJ2-7 | TRBD2 | 15 | - | TRBV5-4
TGTGCCAGCAGCTTATTATCGGTTTTTTCACCCCTCCACTTT | CASSLLSVFSPLHF | TRBJ1-6 | - | 14 | - | TRBV7-9
TGTGCCAGCAGATCCCCTATACTTTACGAGCAGTACTTC | CASRSPILYEQYF | TRBJ2-7 | - | 13 | - | TRBV28
TGTGCCAGCAGCGTACATACAGGGGCCGGCTACACCTTC | CASSVHTGAGYTF | TRBJ1-2 | TRBD1 | 13 | - | TRBV28
TGTGCCAGCAGCGTTCAGGGGAGCTCCTACAATGAGCAGTTCTTC | CASSVQGSSYNEQFF | TRBJ2-1 | - | 15 | - | TRBV7-9
TGTGCCAGCAGCTCGACAGGGACCACTGAAGCTTTCTTT | CASSSTGTTEAFF | TRBJ1-1 | TRBD1 | 13 | - | TRBV11-3
TGTGCCAGCAGCTTAGTGGGGCACGGCTACACCTTC | CASSLVGHGYTF | TRBJ1-2 | - | 12 | - | TRBV7-2
TGTGCCAGCAGCTCGGACCTGGGACAGCAAGAGACCCAGTACTTC | CASSSDLGQQETQYF | TRBJ2-5 | TRBD1 | 15 | once | TRBV5-6
TGCGCCAGCAGCCCCTTCCAGGGGGGCTACTACGAGCAGTACTTC | CASSPFQGGYYEQYF | TRBJ2-7 | - | 15 | - | TRBV4-1
TGTGCCAGCAGCTCTTCCGGGACAGGAAACCGGGGTGAAGCTTTCTTT | CASSSSGTGNRGEAFF | TRBJ1-1 | TRBD1 | 16 | - | TRBV28
TGCGCCAGCAGTGCAAACATTAAAGAGACCCAGTACTTC | CASSANIKETQYF | TRBJ2-5 | - | 13 | once | TRBV10-1
TGTGCCAGCAGTACCCAGGGGGTGCGCACAGATACGCAGTATTTT | CASSTQGVRTDTQYF | TRBJ2-3 | TRBD1 | 15 | - | TRBV27
TGTGCCAGCAGCGCAGCCACGGACTCGATAAACTACGAGCAGTACTTC | CASSAATDSINYEQYF | TRBJ2-7 | - | 16 | - | TRBV9
TGTGCCAGCAGTGGCAGGGCGGACACTGAAGCTTTCTTT | CASSGRADTEAFF | TRBJ1-1 | - | 13 | - | TRBV28
TGTGCCAGCAGGGAAGACTACGGGAGTACAGATACGCAGTATTTT | CASREDYGSTDTQYF | TRBJ2-3 | - | 15 | - | TRBV11-2
TGTTCCAGCAGCTTTCCCGCGGGGTATGGCGACACCATATATTTT | CSSSFPAGYGDTIYF | TRBJ1-3 | - | 15 | - | TRBV7-9
TGTGCCAGCAGTAAAACTAGTGGGATAGGTGAGCAGTTCTTC | CASSKTSGIGEQFF | TRBJ2-1 | - | 14 | - | TRBV27
TGTGCCAGTAGTATAGGTGCGTACACTGAAGCTTTCTTT | CASSIGAYTEAFF | TRBJ1-1 | - | 13 | - | TRBV19
TGTGCCAGCAGCTTAGGAGCGCCGGATGAGCAGTTCTTC | CASSLGAPDEQFF | TRBJ2-1 | - | 13 | - | TRBV7-2
TGTGCCAGCAGTCAAGCAGGGGGCGGCATTCAGCCCCAGCATTTT | CASSQAGGGIQPQHF | TRBJ1-5 | TRBD1 | 15 | - | TRBV28
TGTGCCAGCAGCTCAGACAGGGGCCCTGGCAATGAAAAACTGTTTTTT | CASSSDRGPGNEKLFF | TRBJ1-4 | TRBD1 | 16 | - | TRBV6-6
TGTGCCAGCAGTGATATTCGACAGAGCGCGAACACCGGGGAGCTGTTTTTT | CASSDIRQSANTGELFF | TRBJ2-2 | - | 17 | - | TRBV2
TGTGCCAGCAGCGGCCCCCGACAGGTCCGCTACGAGCAGTACTTC | CASSGPRQVRYEQYF | TRBJ2-7 | - | 15 | - | TRBV11-2
TGTGCCAGCAGCCCTCGACAGGTTCCTAATGAAAAACTGTTTTTT | CASSPRQVPNEKLFF | TRBJ1-4 | - | 15 | - | TRBV7-9
TGCAGCGTTGAAGTACCCGCGGATCAATATGGCTACACCTTC | CSVEVPADQYGYTF | TRBJ1-2 | - | 14 | - | TRBV29-1
TGTGCCAGCAGTTACTCAGCTAGCGGGAGCAATGAGCAGTTCTTC | CASSYSASGSNEQFF | TRBJ2-1 | TRBD2 | 15 | - | TRBV6-6
TGCGCCAGCACTGAACAGTTTACCGGGGAGCTGTTTTTT | CASTEQFTGELFF | TRBJ2-2 | - | 13 | - | TRBV5-1
TGTGCCAGCAGTCCTCGTGAGGTTCACACAGATACGCAGTATTTT | CASSPREVHTDTQYF | TRBJ2-3 | - | 15 | - | TRBV27
TGCGCCAGCAGCATAACGACGGAGAGCTCCTATAATTCACCCCTCCACTTT | CASSITTESSYNSPLHF | TRBJ1-6 | - | 17 | - | TRBV5-1
TGTGCCAGCAGCTTAAATGGGGGCACTATTCAAGAGACCCAGTACTTC | CASSLNGGTIQETQYF | TRBJ2-5 | - | 16 | - | TRBV11-2
TGTGCCAGCAGACAGGGCAACTCTCAAGAGACCCAGTACTTC | CASRQGNSQETQYF | TRBJ2-5 | TRBD1 | 14 | - | TRBV10-3
TGTGCCAGCTCACGGACAGGGAAGTTGGAGACCCAGTACTTC | CASSRTGKLETQYF | TRBJ2-5 | TRBD1 | 14 | - | TRBV18
TGCGCCAGCAGCCCACAGGGGAACGGAAACACCATATATTTT | CASSPQGNGNTIYF | TRBJ1-3 | TRBD1 | 14 | - | TRBV5-1
TGTGCCAGCAGCGAGGGGCCGGACGGCCAGGGGGGCCAGCATTTT | CASSEGPDGQGGQHF | TRBJ1-5 | TRBD1 | 15 | - | TRBV9
TGCGCCACAACGGAGAGGGTTAGGACTGGAAACACCATATATTTT | CATTERVRTGNTIYF | TRBJ1-3 | - | 15 | - | TRBV5-1
TGTGCCAGCAGTTCCCCCGGGACAGAGGGCACGGAGACCCAGTACTTC | CASSSPGTEGTETQYF | TRBJ2-5 | TRBD1 | 16 | - | TRBV11-3
TGCAGCGCTGAAGATCGCGACTATTGGGAGCAGTTCTTC | CSAEDRDYWEQFF | TRBJ2-1 | - | 13 | - | TRBV29-1
TGTGCCAGCAGTCCTCGTGGGACAGGGAAGGAAAAACTGTTTTTT | CASSPRGTGKEKLFF | TRBJ1-4 | TRBD1 | 15 | few | TRBV28
TGCGCCAGCAGCCAAGATCCCAGGGGAACTGAAGCTTTCTTT | CASSQDPRGTEAFF | TRBJ1-1 | - | 14 | - | TRBV4-1
TGTGCCAGCAGCTCGTTTGGATCCGGGACAGGGGCCGGAGGCTACACCTTC | CASSSFGSGTGAGGYTF | TRBJ1-2 | TRBD1 | 17 | - | TRBV28
TGTGCCAGCAGACCCCCAGCTAGCGGGAGGGGTCCCCAACGGCAGTACTTC | CASRPPASGRGPQRQYF | TRBJ2-7 | TRBD2 | 17 | - | TRBV2
TGTTCCAGCAGCTTAGGGGGCGGGAAGGGCTCCTACGAGCAGTACTTC | CSSSLGGGKGSYEQYF | TRBJ2-7 | - | 16 | - | TRBV7-9
TGCGCCAGCAGTGAGAGGCTAGCGGGAGTGGACGAGCAGTACTTC | CASSERLAGVDEQYF | TRBJ2-7 | TRBD2 | 15 | - | TRBV10-1
TGCGCCAGCAGTCGCAGTCTGAACACTGAAGCTTTCTTT | CASSRSLNTEAFF | TRBJ1-1 | - | 13 | - | TRBV10-1
TGTGCCAGCAGTTTAGCGGGGGCGCGGACTGAAGCTTTCTTT | CASSLAGARTEAFF | TRBJ1-1 | - | 14 | - | TRBV27